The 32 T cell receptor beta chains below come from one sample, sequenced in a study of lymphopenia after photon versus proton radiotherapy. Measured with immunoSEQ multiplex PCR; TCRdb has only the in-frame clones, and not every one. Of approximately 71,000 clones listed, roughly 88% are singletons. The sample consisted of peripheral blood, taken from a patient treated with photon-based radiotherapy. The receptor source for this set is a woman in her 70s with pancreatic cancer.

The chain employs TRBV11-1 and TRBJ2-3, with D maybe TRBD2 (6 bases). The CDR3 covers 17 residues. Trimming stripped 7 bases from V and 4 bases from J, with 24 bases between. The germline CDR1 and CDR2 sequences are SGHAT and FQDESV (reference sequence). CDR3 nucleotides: TGTGCCAGCACCCCAACGTTGGGGGGAATCCGTTCAGATACGCAGTATTTT. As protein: CASTPTLGGIRSDTQYF.

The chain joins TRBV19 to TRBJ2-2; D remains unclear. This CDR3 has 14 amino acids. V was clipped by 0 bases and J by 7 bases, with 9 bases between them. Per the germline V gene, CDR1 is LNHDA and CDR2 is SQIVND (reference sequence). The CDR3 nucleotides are TGTGCCAGTAGTATAGAAAGTTCCGTCGGGGAGCTGTTTTTT. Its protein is CASSIESSVGELFF.

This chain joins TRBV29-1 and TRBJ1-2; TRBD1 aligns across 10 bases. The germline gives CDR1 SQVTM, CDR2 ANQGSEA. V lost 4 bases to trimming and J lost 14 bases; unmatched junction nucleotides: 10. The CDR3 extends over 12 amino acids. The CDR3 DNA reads TGCAGCGTTGCCGACCCCGGACAGGGGGGGACCTTC. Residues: CSVADPGQGGTF.

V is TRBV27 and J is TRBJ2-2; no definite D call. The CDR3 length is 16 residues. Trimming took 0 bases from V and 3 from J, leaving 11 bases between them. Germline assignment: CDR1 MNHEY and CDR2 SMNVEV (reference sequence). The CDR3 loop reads CASSLSRRLDTGELFF. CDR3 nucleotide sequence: TGTGCCAGCAGTTTATCACGCAGGTTGGACACCGGGGAGCTGTTTTTT.

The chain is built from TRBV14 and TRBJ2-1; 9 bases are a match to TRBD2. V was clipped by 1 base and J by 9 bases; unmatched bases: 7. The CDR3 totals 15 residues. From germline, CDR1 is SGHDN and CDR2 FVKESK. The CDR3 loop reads CASSQGLAGVTEQFF. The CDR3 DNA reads TGTGCCAGCAGCCAAGGGTTAGCGGGAGTAACTGAGCAGTTCTTC.

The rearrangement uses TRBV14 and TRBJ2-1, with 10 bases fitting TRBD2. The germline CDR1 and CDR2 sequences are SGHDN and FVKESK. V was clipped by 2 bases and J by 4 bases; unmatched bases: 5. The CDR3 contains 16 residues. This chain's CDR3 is CASSQLAGGAYNEQFF. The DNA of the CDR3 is TGTGCCAGCAGCCAATTAGCGGGAGGCGCTTACAATGAGCAGTTCTTC.

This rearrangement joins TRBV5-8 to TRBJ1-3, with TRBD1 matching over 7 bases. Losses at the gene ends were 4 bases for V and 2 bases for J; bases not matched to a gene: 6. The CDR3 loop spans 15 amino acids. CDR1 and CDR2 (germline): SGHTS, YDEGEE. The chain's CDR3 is CASSPRTGAGNTIYF. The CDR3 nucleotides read TGTGCCAGCAGCCCCAGGACAGGCGCTGGAAACACCATATATTTT.

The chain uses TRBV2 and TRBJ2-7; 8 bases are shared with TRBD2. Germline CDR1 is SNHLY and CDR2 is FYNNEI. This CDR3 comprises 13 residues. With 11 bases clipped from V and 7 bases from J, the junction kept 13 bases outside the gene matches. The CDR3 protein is CAGGTRSPGEQYF. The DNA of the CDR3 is TGTGCCGGCGGGACTAGATCACCGGGGGAGCAGTACTTC.

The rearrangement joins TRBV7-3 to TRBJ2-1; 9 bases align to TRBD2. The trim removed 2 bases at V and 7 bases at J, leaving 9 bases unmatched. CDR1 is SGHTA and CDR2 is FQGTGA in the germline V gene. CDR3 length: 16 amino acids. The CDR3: CASSLGSGRTGNEQFF. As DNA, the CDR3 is TGTGCCAGCAGCTTAGGTAGCGGGAGAACGGGAAATGAGCAGTTCTTC.

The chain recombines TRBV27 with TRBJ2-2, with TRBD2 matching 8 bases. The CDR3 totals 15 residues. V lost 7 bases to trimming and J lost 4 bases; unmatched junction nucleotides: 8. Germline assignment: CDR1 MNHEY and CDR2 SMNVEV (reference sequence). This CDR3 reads CASTSRTSSTGELFF. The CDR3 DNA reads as TGTGCCAGCACGTCCAGGACTAGCAGCACCGGGGAGCTGTTTTTT.

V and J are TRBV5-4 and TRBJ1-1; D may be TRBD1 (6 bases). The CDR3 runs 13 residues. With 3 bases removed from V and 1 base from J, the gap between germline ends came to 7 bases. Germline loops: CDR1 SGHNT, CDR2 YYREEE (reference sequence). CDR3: CASSYRENTEAFF. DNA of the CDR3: TGTGCCAGCAGCTACAGGGAGAACACTGAAGCTTTCTTT.

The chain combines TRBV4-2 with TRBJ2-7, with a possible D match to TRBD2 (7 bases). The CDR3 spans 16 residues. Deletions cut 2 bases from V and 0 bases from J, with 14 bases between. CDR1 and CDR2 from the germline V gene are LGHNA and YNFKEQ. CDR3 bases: TGTGCCAGCAGCCAAAGGGGGGGGTCAGGCTCCTACGAGCAGTACTTC. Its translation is CASSQRGGSGSYEQYF.

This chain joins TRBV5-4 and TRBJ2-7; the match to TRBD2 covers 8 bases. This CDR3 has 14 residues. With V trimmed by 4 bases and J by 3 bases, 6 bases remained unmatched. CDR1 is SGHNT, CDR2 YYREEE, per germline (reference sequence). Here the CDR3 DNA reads TGTGCCAGCAGCCCCGGGACTAGAATCTACGAGCAGTACTTC. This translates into CASSPGTRIYEQYF.

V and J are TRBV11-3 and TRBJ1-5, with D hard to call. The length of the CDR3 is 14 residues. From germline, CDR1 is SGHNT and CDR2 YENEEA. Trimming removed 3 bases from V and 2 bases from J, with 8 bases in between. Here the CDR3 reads CASSLTGGNQPQHF. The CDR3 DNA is TGTGCCAGCAGCTTGACCGGGGGCAATCAGCCCCAGCATTTT. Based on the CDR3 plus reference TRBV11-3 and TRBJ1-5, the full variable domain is EAGVVQSPRYKIIEKKQPVAFWCNPISGHNTLYWYLQNLGQGPELLIRYENEEAVDDSQLPKDRFSAERLKGVDSTLKIQPAELGDSAVYLCASSLTGGNQPQHFGDGTRLSIL.

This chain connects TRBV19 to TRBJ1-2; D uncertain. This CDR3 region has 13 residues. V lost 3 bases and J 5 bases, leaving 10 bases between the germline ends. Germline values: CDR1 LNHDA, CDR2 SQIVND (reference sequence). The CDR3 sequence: CASSIGPEYGYTF. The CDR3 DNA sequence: TGTGCCAGTAGTATTGGGCCAGAGTATGGCTACACCTTC.

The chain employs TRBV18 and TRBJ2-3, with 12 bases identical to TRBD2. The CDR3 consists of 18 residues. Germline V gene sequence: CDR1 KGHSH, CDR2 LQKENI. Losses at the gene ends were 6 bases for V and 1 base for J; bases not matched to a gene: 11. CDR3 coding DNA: TGTGCCAGCTCGCCGGGACTAGCGGGTCTCTCACGCACAGATACGCAGTATTTT. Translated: CASSPGLAGLSRTDTQYF. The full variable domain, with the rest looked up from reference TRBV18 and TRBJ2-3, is NAGVMQNPRHLVRRRGQEARLRCSPMKGHSHVYWYRQLPEEGLKFMVYLQKENIIDESGMPKERFSAEFPKEGPSILRIQQVVRGDSAAYFCASSPGLAGLSRTDTQYFGPGTRLTVL.

The CDR3 loop reads CASSPRPERTAKYEQYF. DNA of the CDR3: TGTGCCAGCAGCCCCAGGCCAGAAAGGACAGCGAAATACGAGCAGTACTTC. The chain has TRBV7-3 and TRBJ2-7, with D possibly TRBD1 on 6 matching bases. There are 17 residues in the CDR3. The V gene lost 5 bases and the J gene lost 4 bases, with 24 bases spanning the gap. In germline, CDR1 is SGHTA, CDR2 FQGTGA.

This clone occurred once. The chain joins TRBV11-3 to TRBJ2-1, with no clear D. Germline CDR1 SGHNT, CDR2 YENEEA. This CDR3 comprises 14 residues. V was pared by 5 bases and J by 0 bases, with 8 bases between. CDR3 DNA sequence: TGTGCCAGCAGCCCCCCCGACTCCTACAATGAGCAGTTCTTC. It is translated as CASSPPDSYNEQFF.

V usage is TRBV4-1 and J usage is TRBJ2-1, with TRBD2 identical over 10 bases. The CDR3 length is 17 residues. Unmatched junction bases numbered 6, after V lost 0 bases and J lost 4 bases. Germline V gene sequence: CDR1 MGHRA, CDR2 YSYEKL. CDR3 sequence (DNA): TGCGCCAGCAGCCAAGAAATGGGACTAGCGAGGTACAATGAGCAGTTCTTC. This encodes CASSQEMGLARYNEQFF.

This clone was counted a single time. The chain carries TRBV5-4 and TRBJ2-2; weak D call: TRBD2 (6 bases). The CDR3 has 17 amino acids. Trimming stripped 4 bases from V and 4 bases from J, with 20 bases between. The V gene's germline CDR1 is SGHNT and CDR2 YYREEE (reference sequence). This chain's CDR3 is CASSRTSSAVGTGELFF. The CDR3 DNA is TGTGCCAGCAGCCGGACTTCTAGCGCCGTAGGCACCGGGGAGCTGTTTTTT.

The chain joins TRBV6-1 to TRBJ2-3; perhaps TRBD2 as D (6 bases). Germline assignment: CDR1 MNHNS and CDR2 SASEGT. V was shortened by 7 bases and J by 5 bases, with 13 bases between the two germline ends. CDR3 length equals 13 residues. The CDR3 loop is CASTFDGGDTQYF. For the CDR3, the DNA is TGTGCCAGCACTTTTGACGGGGGAGATACGCAGTATTTT.

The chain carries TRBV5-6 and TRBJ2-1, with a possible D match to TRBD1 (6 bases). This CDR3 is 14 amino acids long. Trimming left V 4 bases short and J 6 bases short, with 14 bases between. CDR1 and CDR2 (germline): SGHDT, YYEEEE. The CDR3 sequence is CASSRDTSTNEQFF. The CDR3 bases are TGTGCCAGCAGCCGGGACACGTCAACCAATGAGCAGTTCTTC. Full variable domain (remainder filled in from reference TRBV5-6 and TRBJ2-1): DAGVTQSPTHLIKTRGQQVTLRCSPKSGHDTVSWYQQALGQGPQFIFQYYEEEERQRGNFPDRFSGHQFPNYSSELNVNALLLGDSALYLCASSRDTSTNEQFFGPGTRLTVL.

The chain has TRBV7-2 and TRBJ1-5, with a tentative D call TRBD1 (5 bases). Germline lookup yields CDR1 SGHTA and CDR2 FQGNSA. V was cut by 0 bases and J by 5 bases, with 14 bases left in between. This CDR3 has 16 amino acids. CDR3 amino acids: CASSLAEGRADQPQHF. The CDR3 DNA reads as TGTGCCAGCAGCTTAGCGGAGGGCAGGGCTGATCAGCCCCAGCATTTT.

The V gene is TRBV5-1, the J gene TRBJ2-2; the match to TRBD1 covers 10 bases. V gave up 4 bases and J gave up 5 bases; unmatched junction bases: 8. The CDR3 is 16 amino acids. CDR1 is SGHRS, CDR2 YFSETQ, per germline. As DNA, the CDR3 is TGCGCCAGCAGCACATCGACAGGGGGCCAAACCGGGGAGCTGTTTTTT. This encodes CASSTSTGGQTGELFF.

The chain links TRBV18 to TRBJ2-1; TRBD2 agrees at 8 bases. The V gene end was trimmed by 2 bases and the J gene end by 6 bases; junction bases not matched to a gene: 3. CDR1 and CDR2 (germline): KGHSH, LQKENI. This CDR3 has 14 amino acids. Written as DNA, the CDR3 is TGTGCCAGCTCACCAGAGACTAGCGTCAATGAGCAGTTCTTC. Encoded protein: CASSPETSVNEQFF.

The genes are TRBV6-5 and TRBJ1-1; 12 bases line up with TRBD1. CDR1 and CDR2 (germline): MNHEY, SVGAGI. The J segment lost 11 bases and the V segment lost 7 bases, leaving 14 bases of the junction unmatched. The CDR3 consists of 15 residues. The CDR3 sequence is CASNTLGTGGAWAFF. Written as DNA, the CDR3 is TGTGCCAGCAATACTCTCGGGACAGGGGGCGCTTGGGCTTTCTTT.

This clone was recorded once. The DNA for the CDR3 is TGTGCCAGCAGCAACCGGGACTCAGCCTACGAGCAGTACTTC. Its protein is CASSNRDSAYEQYF. This chain uses TRBV21-1 with TRBJ2-7; TRBD2 is the table's D call and was not checked against the DNA. TRBV21-1 is a recognized pseudogene. The CDR3 covers 14 residues.

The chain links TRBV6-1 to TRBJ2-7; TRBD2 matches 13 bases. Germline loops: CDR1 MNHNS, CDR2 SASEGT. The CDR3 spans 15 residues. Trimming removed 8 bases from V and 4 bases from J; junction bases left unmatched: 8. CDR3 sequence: CASLLAGGRGYEQYF. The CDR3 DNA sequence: TGTGCCAGCCTACTAGCGGGAGGGAGGGGTTACGAGCAGTACTTC.

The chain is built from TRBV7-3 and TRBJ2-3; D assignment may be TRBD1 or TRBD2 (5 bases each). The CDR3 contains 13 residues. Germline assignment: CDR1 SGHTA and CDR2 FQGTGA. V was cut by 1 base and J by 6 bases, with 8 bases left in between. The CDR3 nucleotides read TGTGCCAGCAGCTTAAAATGGGGGGATACGCAGTATTTT. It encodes CASSLKWGDTQYF.

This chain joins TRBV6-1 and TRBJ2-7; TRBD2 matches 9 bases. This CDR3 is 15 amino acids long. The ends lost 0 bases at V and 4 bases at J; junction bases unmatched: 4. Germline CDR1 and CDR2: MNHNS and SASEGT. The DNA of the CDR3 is TGTGCCAGCAGTGAAGCCAGCGGGAGGTTATACGAGCAGTACTTC. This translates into CASSEASGRLYEQYF.

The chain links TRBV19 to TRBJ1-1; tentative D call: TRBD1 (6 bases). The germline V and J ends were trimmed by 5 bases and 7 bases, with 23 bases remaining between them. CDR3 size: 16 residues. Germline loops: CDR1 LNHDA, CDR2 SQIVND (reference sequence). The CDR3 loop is CASSPRGLQGLVEAFF. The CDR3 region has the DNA TGTGCCAGTAGTCCCCGGGGGCTACAGGGTCTAGTTGAAGCTTTCTTT.

The CDR3 DNA sequence: TGCGCCAGCAGCTCCGGGAATTCCGCAGATACGCAGTATTTT. Its translation: CASSSGNSADTQYF. V usage is TRBV5-1 and J usage is TRBJ2-3; weak D call: TRBD2 (5 bases). The CDR3 is 14 residues long. The germline V gene encodes CDR1 SGHRS and CDR2 YFSETQ. V lost 3 bases and J 4 bases, leaving 12 bases between the germline ends.